A selection of T cell receptor beta chains follows, all from one sample in a study of blood T cell repertoires in COVID-19. Repertoires were generated with immunoSEQ multiplex PCR, while TCRdb's copy carries only in-frame clones and drops some. The sample includes about 67,000 clones, 86% seen only once; the top ten take about 4.3%. The source material was peripheral blood. These receptors originate from a man aged 50-60 years with active COVID-19. CDR3s include the opening cysteine and the closing phenylalanine or tryptophan. The D gene is left open where the match is weak. Part of the rows lack a size; the others show once, few, many or a class for expanded clones.

clone_size	v_call	j_call	d_call	cdr3_nt	cdr3_aa
once	TRBV6-2/TRBV6-3	TRBJ2-7	.	TGTGCCAGCAGTTCCCTACGACAGGAGACCTACGAGCAGTACTTC	CASSSLRQETYEQYF
.	TRBV7-6	TRBJ1-2	TRBD1	TGTGCCAGCAGCCCGACAGGGAATTTTGGCTACACCTTC	CASSPTGNFGYTF
.	TRBV6-2/TRBV6-3	TRBJ1-1	.	TGTGCCAGCAGCCGAGGCACTGAAGCTTTCTTT	CASSRGTEAFF
.	TRBV19	TRBJ1-4	.	TGTGCCAGTAGTCTGGGGGCGGGCGGTCGTGGATGGGCTAATGAAAAACTGTTTTTT	CASSLGAGGRGWANEKLFF
.	TRBV18	TRBJ2-7	TRBD2	TGTGCCAGCTCACCACCGGAACTAGCGGGAGTTCACTACGAGCAGTACTTC	CASSPPELAGVHYEQYF
.	TRBV7-2	TRBJ2-3	TRBD2	TGTGCCAGCAGCTTAGCGGCTAGCGGGGGGAGCAGGGATACGCAGTATTTT	CASSLAASGGSRDTQYF
.	TRBV3-1/TRBV3-2	TRBJ1-1	.	TGTGCCAGCAGCCAAGACCGCCTCGGCACTGAAGCTTTCTTT	CASSQDRLGTEAFF
.	TRBV5-6	TRBJ2-2	.	TGTGCCAGCAGCTTGGTTCGCAGGGATGCCGGGGAGCTGTTTTTT	CASSLVRRDAGELFF
.	TRBV3-1/TRBV3-2	TRBJ1-1	.	TGTGCCAGCAGCACATCCCTACCCAGGGGAAACACTGAAGCTTTCTTT	CASSTSLPRGNTEAFF
.	TRBV2	TRBJ2-7	TRBD1	TGTGCCAGCAGGGGGGACAGGGGAGGTGGAACCTTCTACGAGCAGTACTTC	CASRGDRGGGTFYEQYF
.	TRBV27	TRBJ1-4	TRBD1	TGTGCCAGCAATTGGAGGACAGGGACGGAAAAACTGTTTTTT	CASNWRTGTEKLFF
.	TRBV7-2	TRBJ1-2	TRBD1	TGTGCCAGCAGCTTAGCGGGTAACAGGGGTGGTTGGAGCTACACCTTC	CASSLAGNRGGWSYTF
.	TRBV5-1	TRBJ2-3	.	TGCGCCAGCAGCTTGGAGCCCTCTGGAAGGGGGAGAACAGATACGCAGTATTTT	CASSLEPSGRGRTDTQYF
medium-sized	TRBV18	TRBJ2-7	.	TGTGCCAGCTCACCACCCGACAGGTCCTCCTACGAGCAGTACTTC	CASSPPDRSSYEQYF
.	TRBV6-4	TRBJ2-3	.	TGTGCCAGCAGTGACTCGGAGGAGGGTACGCAGTATTTT	CASSDSEEGTQYF
.	TRBV7-2	TRBJ2-2	.	TGTGCCACCCGCTCGGTCGGGGAGCTGTTTTTT	CATRSVGELFF
.	TRBV9	TRBJ2-3	.	TGTGCCAGCAGCGTAGAAGGGGGGGCCACAGATACGCAGTATTTT	CASSVEGGATDTQYF
.	TRBV5-1	TRBJ1-4	TRBD1	TGCGCCAGCAGCCCTAAAGGCTGGGACAGAGAAAATGAAAAACTGTTTTTT	CASSPKGWDRENEKLFF
.	TRBV3-1/TRBV3-2	TRBJ1-4	.	TGTGCCAGCAGCCAAGAACGCAGTAAGCTGTTTTTT	CASSQERSKLFF
.	TRBV5-6	TRBJ2-7	TRBD2	TGTGCCAGCAGCTCGGACCCTACCGGGAGGGCCTCCTACGAGCAGTACTTC	CASSSDPTGRASYEQYF
few	TRBV10-3	TRBJ1-6	TRBD1	TGTGCCATCAGTGTAGGCGGACAGGGTAATTCACCCCTCCACTTT	CAISVGGQGNSPLHF
.	TRBV28	TRBJ2-5	.	TGTGCCAGCAGTCCTGAGTGGAGTTATGGAGAGACCCAGTACTTC	CASSPEWSYGETQYF
few	TRBV19	TRBJ2-7	.	TGTGCCAGTAGCCGAGATACTAGGTACGAGCAGTACTTC	CASSRDTRYEQYF
.	TRBV3-1/TRBV3-2	TRBJ1-1	.	TGTGCCAGCAGCCAAGGCAGGGGCACTGAAGCTTTCTTT	CASSQGRGTEAFF